Following are 31 T cell receptor beta chains from one sample sequenced in a study of blood T cells in healthy people across ages. It was with a sample-barcoded 5' primer and a J-beta primer mix that a second PCR of roughly 7 to 12 cycles was run. MiXCR, applied by TCRdb to the 5' RACE reads, yields one record per CDR3 protein. The top ten hold 0.65% to 0.75% of the sample, which has about 1 million distinct CDR3 sequences, about 25% seen once. These same data were also listed under a study on T cells of mothers and their children.

Input material: blood. The receptor set was obtained from a girl aged 2-10 years in good health.

V is TRBV5-1 and J is TRBJ2-5, with 8 bases fitting TRBD1. Germline CDR1 and CDR2: SGHRS and YFSETQ. This CDR3 spans 15 amino acids. With V trimmed by 1 base and J by 5 bases, 7 bases remained unmatched. CDR3 bases: TGCGCCAGCAGCTTGAATGGACAGGGCGCGGAGACCCAGTACTTC. It specifies CASSLNGQGAETQYF.

A few counts support this clonotype. The J gene is TRBJ2-7, the V gene TRBV28; a possible D gene is TRBD2 (5 bases). Germline V lookup: CDR1 MDHEN, CDR2 SYDVKM. The CDR3 totals 16 residues. V shed 5 bases and J shed 2 bases, with 19 bases lying between them. CDR3 region: CASSQPGSKFPYEQYF. The CDR3 DNA follows: TGTGCCAGCAGTCAACCGGGATCCAAGTTTCCCTACGAGCAGTACTTC.

V is TRBV7-9 and J is TRBJ1-4; TRBD1 aligns across 7 bases. The ends lost 3 bases at V and 5 bases at J; junction bases unmatched: 3. The length of the CDR3 is 14 residues. Germline loops: CDR1 SEHNR, CDR2 FQNEAQ (reference sequence). The CDR3, as DNA: TGTGCCAGCAGCTTCGGGACAGTCAATGAAAAACTGTTTTTT. Protein product: CASSFGTVNEKLFF.

This clonotype was detected only a few times. V and J are TRBV4-2 and TRBJ2-2; possibly TRBD1 for D (6 bases). The CDR3 sequence is 17 residues long. Looked up from germline, CDR1 is LGHNA and CDR2 is YNFKEQ. V shed 1 base and J shed 2 bases, with 14 bases lying between them. CDR3 region: CASSQAWQGHNTGELFF. DNA of the CDR3: TGTGCCAGCAGCCAAGCTTGGCAGGGACATAACACCGGGGAGCTGTTTTTT.

The chain joins TRBV9 to TRBJ2-7; 7 bases are a match to TRBD2. The CDR3 runs to 16 residues. Trimming removed 0 bases from V and 2 bases from J; junction bases left unmatched: 8. Germline values: CDR1 SGDLS, CDR2 YYNGEE. The CDR3 DNA reads as TGTGCCAGCAGCGTAGAAGGGGCTAGCGGTCCCTACGAGCAGTACTTC. Protein product: CASSVEGASGPYEQYF. The full variable domain, in which reference TRBV9 and TRBJ2-7 provide the parts outside the CDR3, is DSGVTQTPKHLITATGQRVTLRCSPRSGDLSVYWYQQSLDQGLQFLIQYYNGEERAKGNILERFSAQQFPDLHSELNLSSLELGDSALYFCASSVEGASGPYEQYFGPGTRLTVT.

The chain uses TRBV9 and TRBJ2-7; maybe TRBD2 (7 bases). V shed 3 bases and J shed 2 bases, with 15 bases lying between them. The CDR3 runs 15 residues. Germline V gene sequence: CDR1 SGDLS, CDR2 YYNGEE. CDR3: CASSEGGGGAYEQYF. The CDR3 DNA follows: TGTGCCAGCAGCGAGGGAGGGGGGGGCGCCTACGAGCAGTACTTC.

Many counts were recorded for this clonotype. This chain links TRBV3-1 with TRBJ2-5; TRBD2 aligns across 7 bases. In germline, CDR1 is LGHDT, CDR2 YNNKEL (reference sequence). The CDR3 loop spans 14 amino acids. Unmatched junction bases numbered 3, after V lost 4 bases and J lost 1 base. For the CDR3, the DNA is TGTGCCAGCAGCCCACGGACTAGCCAAGAGACCCAGTACTTC. It specifies CASSPRTSQETQYF.

This chain joins TRBV6-2 or TRBV6-3 and TRBJ2-1, with 11 positions matching TRBD2. The CDR3 loop spans 15 amino acids. The trim removed 5 bases at V and 8 bases at J, leaving 8 bases unmatched. Germline V gene data show CDR1 as MNHEY and CDR2 as SVGEGT. The CDR3 DNA reads as TGTGCCAGCAGTCGACTAGCGGGATTGGTCGATGAGCAGTTCTTC. Its protein is CASSRLAGLVDEQFF.

Comment on this clonotype: At one end the junction does not follow the germline gene, possibly because of a read error. The V gene is TRBV7-6, the J gene TRBJ1-4, with D maybe TRBD1 (6 bases). The CDR3 length is 15 residues. CDR1 is SGHVS and CDR2 is FNYEAQ in the germline V gene. The CDR3 region is CAGSQGWDDDEKLFF. As DNA, the CDR3 is TGTGCCGGCAGTCAGGGGTGGGACGACGATGAAAAACTGTTTTTT.

The V gene is TRBV9, the J gene TRBJ1-2; no clear D gene. This CDR3 is 14 amino acids long. Germline lookup yields CDR1 SGDLS and CDR2 YYNGEE. V was cut by 1 base and J by 4 bases, with 11 bases left in between. DNA for the CDR3: TGTGCCAGCAGCGTAACCACAGAAGCCTATGGCTACACCTTC. Translation: CASSVTTEAYGYTF.

In this sample, this clonotype turned up a few times. V usage is TRBV28 and J usage is TRBJ2-5; the match to TRBD2 covers 8 bases. This CDR3 comprises 18 residues. Per the germline V gene, CDR1 is MDHEN and CDR2 is SYDVKM. The junction had 17 bases not matched to a gene; V was cut back by 6 bases and J by 2 bases. The chain's CDR3 is CASSRVGPGLEAQETQYF. The CDR3 DNA is TGTGCCAGCAGCCGAGTTGGGCCGGGACTAGAAGCGCAAGAGACCCAGTACTTC.

J is TRBJ2-7 and V is TRBV3-1; the D is unclear. Germline values: CDR1 LGHDT, CDR2 YNNKEL (reference sequence). Trimming took off 6 bases at V and 6 bases at J, with 12 bases between the two ends. The length of the CDR3 is 12 residues. CDR3 coding DNA: TGTGCCAGCAGGAACGGAGCCGCCGAGCAGTACTTC. Its protein is CASRNGAAEQYF.

This chain joins TRBV4-1 and TRBJ2-4; 9 bases fit TRBD2. V trimming: 4 bases; J trimming: 0 bases; junction bases outside the gene matches: 13. The CDR3 runs 19 residues. Germline V lookup: CDR1 MGHRA, CDR2 YSYEKL. The CDR3 reads CASSPALAGSPLAKNIQYF. The CDR3 nucleotides are TGCGCCAGCAGCCCGGCACTAGCGGGTTCCCCCCTAGCCAAAAACATTCAGTACTTC.

This clonotype is a singleton in its sample. V usage is TRBV7-2 and J usage is TRBJ1-4, with 11 bases that match TRBD1. Germline V gene data show CDR1 as SGHTA and CDR2 as FQGNSA. V lost 6 bases to trimming and J lost 3 bases; unmatched junction nucleotides: 9. The CDR3 sequence is 17 residues long. CDR3 amino acids: CASRLGQGEYANEKLFF. The CDR3 DNA is TGTGCCAGCAGATTGGGACAGGGGGAGTATGCTAATGAAAAACTGTTTTTT. The full variable domain, its missing parts supplied by reference TRBV7-2 and TRBJ1-4, is GAGVSQSPSNKVTEKGKDVELRCDPISGHTALYWYRQSLGQGLEFLIYFQGNSAPDKSGLPSDRFSAERTGGSVSTLTIQRTQQEDSAVYLCASRLGQGEYANEKLFFGSGTQLSVL.

V gene TRBV27 combines with J gene TRBJ2-5; D is possibly TRBD1 or TRBD2 (5 bases each). Between the trimmed V and J ends, which lost 4 bases and 4 bases, there was a span of 10 bases. The CDR3 has 13 amino acids. Germline CDR1 is MNHEY and CDR2 is SMNVEV (reference sequence). Written as DNA, the CDR3 is TGTGCCAGCAGTTCGGGGCACACAGAGACCCAGTACTTC. Residues: CASSSGHTETQYF.

The CDR3 coding sequence is TGCGCCAGCAGCTTCGCTGGCAGGGAGGGCGAGCAGTACTTC. This gives the protein CASSFAGREGEQYF. The chain uses TRBV5-1 and TRBJ2-7, with 7 bases matching TRBD2. V shed 2 bases, J shed 6 bases, and the junction held 8 bases outside the gene matches. Germline V gene lookup returns CDR1 SGHRS and CDR2 YFSETQ. The CDR3 sequence is 14 residues long.

This clonotype has more than one count but fewer than ten. This chain connects TRBV5-1 to TRBJ1-4; 7 bases match TRBD1. Trimming took 3 bases from V and 5 from J; bases not matched to a gene: 7. The CDR3 runs to 15 residues. Germline values: CDR1 SGHRS, CDR2 YFSETQ. Here the CDR3 DNA reads TGCGCCAGCAGCTGGGGACAGCTTCTCAATGAAAAACTGTTTTTT. It specifies CASSWGQLLNEKLFF.

This clonotype was counted a few times. This sequence joins TRBV28 and TRBJ2-2; D gene unclear. V lost 3 bases and J 7 bases, leaving 6 bases between the germline ends. Germline V gene sequence: CDR1 MDHEN, CDR2 SYDVKM. CDR3 size: 12 residues. CDR3: CASSFLNGELFF. The DNA for the CDR3 is TGTGCCAGCAGTTTTCTGAACGGGGAGCTGTTTTTT.

The V call is TRBV11-3, the J call TRBJ2-7; D call uncertain. V lost 1 base, J lost 3 bases, and 13 bases lay in between. The CDR3 length is 15 residues. CDR1 and CDR2 from the germline V gene are SGHNT and YENEEA. This chain's CDR3 is CASSLGGGTHYEQYF. The DNA of the CDR3 is TGTGCCAGCAGCTTAGGAGGTGGCACCCACTACGAGCAGTACTTC.

The chain joins TRBV12-3 or TRBV12-4 to TRBJ2-7; 9 nucleotides align to TRBD2. Trimming cost V 2 bases and J 7 bases; bases outside gene matches: 21. The CDR3 sequence is 19 residues long. The CDR3 nucleotides read TGTGCCAGCAGTTTAAATTCGGAAGCGGGGGGCCCTCTCTTCGTGGAGCAGTACTTC. It yields the protein CASSLNSEAGGPLFVEQYF.

The CDR3 DNA sequence: TGTGCCAGCAGCTTATTAGAGGGGCCCTACAATGAGCAGTTCTTC. Residues: CASSLLEGPYNEQFF. The chain combines TRBV7-2 with TRBJ2-1; tentatively, D is TRBD1 or TRBD2 (5 bases each). The V gene's germline CDR1 is SGHTA and CDR2 FQGNSA. Trimming took 2 bases from V and 2 from J, leaving 10 bases between them. The CDR3 runs to 15 residues.

Only a few counts were recorded for this clonotype. The chain links TRBV12-3 or TRBV12-4 to TRBJ2-5; 8 bases map to TRBD2. The J call is doubtful: the DNA matches TRBJ2-1 better. The CDR3 totals 13 residues. The chain's CDR3 is CASSGRAGNEQFF. The CDR3 DNA reads as TGTGCCAGCAGCGGGAGGGCCGGGAATGAGCAGTTCTTC.

The V and J genes are TRBV20-1 and TRBJ2-1; D may be TRBD1 or TRBD2 (6 bases each). Germline CDR1 DFQATT, CDR2 SNEGSKA (reference sequence). This CDR3 has 16 amino acids. V was trimmed by 0 bases and J by 0 bases, leaving 12 bases between them. The CDR3 DNA is TGCAGTGCTAGAGATGGGAGGACAGCCTCCTACAATGAGCAGTTCTTC. It encodes CSARDGRTASYNEQFF.

This clonotype was recorded a few times. The chain has TRBV6-5 and TRBJ1-5, with D maybe TRBD1 (5 bases). The CDR3 spans 13 residues. Trimming removed 6 bases from V and 3 bases from J, with 9 bases in between. From germline, CDR1 is MNHEY and CDR2 SVGAGI. The CDR3 sequence: CASSPGTNQPQHF. Here the CDR3 DNA reads TGTGCCAGCAGCCCCGGGACCAATCAGCCCCAGCATTTT.

The V call is TRBV20-1, the J call TRBJ2-1; D may be TRBD1 (5 bases). V was pared by 3 bases and J by 8 bases, with 20 bases between. CDR1 is DFQATT and CDR2 is SNEGSKA in the germline V gene (reference sequence). The CDR3 has 15 residues. Written as DNA, the CDR3 is TGCAGTGCTAGTGGAGCAGGGCCCCTGGTGGATGAGCAGTTCTTC. Amino acids: CSASGAGPLVDEQFF.

This clonotype was detected a few times. The J gene is TRBJ2-3, the V gene TRBV5-6; D remains ambiguous. The CDR3 is 15 residues long. Per the germline V gene, CDR1 is SGHDT and CDR2 is YYEEEE. Trimming removed 0 bases from V and 2 bases from J, with 10 bases in between. CDR3 amino acids: CASSLESGYTDTQYF. CDR3 nucleotide sequence: TGTGCCAGCAGCTTGGAATCCGGATACACAGATACGCAGTATTTT.

This clonotype turned up a few times. J is TRBJ2-2 and V is TRBV6-6, with D possibly TRBD2 on 5 matching bases. CDR1 and CDR2 (germline): MNHNY, SVGAGI (reference sequence). Trimming shortened V by 8 bases and J by 0 bases, and 10 bases separated the two germline ends. This CDR3 spans 14 amino acids. CDR3 loop: CASWRAPNTGELFF. In DNA, the CDR3 is TGTGCCAGCTGGCGGGCCCCGAACACCGGGGAGCTGTTTTTT.

This clonotype was detected only a few times. The rearrangement links TRBV2 to TRBJ2-3, with 9 bases aligning to TRBD2. The CDR3 is 15 amino acids. Germline V CDR1 and CDR2: SNHLY, FYNNEI. J gave up 6 bases and V 3 bases, and 7 bases lay outside the gene matches. CDR3 protein: CASSEAGGPPDTQYF. CDR3 sequence (DNA): TGTGCCAGCAGTGAGGCGGGAGGGCCTCCTGATACGCAGTATTTT.

This clonotype was detected only a few times. The chain recombines TRBV4-3 with TRBJ2-5; the match to TRBD1 covers 8 bases. Germline CDR1 LGHNA, CDR2 YSLEER. CDR3 length: 15 residues. J was trimmed by 5 bases and V by 4 bases; bases with no gene match: 9. CDR3 DNA: TGCGCCAGCAGCCCGATGGACAGGGAGGTGGAGACCCAGTACTTC. Residues: CASSPMDREVETQYF.

The CDR3 bases are TGCAGCGTTGAAGGGACAGGGAGTACTGGGGCCAACGTCCTGACTTTC. Protein sequence: CSVEGTGSTGANVLTF. The chain employs TRBV29-1 and TRBJ2-6; the match to TRBD1 covers 8 bases. CDR1 SQVTM and CDR2 ANQGSEA come from the germline V gene. There are 16 residues in the CDR3. The trim removed 1 base at V and 2 bases at J, leaving 4 bases unmatched.

This clonotype was seen more than once but under ten times. The rearrangement uses TRBV29-1 and TRBJ1-2; D unresolved. This CDR3 comprises 13 residues. In germline, CDR1 is SQVTM, CDR2 ANQGSEA. V was clipped by 0 bases and J by 3 bases, with 8 bases between them. CDR3 bases: TGCAGCGTTGAAGATTTGCGGCACTATGGCTACACCTTC. Translation: CSVEDLRHYGYTF.